The next 21 T cell receptor beta chains were all read from a single sample in a study of T cell changes during pregnancy in multiple sclerosis. Repertoires were generated with immunoSEQ multiplex PCR, while TCRdb's copy carries only in-frame clones and drops some. The data show around 40,000 clones, with approximately 92% seen just once and around 5.5% held by the top ten. The sample was CD8+ T cells from peripheral blood mononuclear cells, taken in the third trimester of pregnancy. The receptor set was obtained from a female donor with multiple sclerosis, enrolled in a pregnancy study.

The V call is TRBV5-6, the J call TRBJ2-1; TRBD1 matches 7 bases. CDR3 length: 17 residues. V lost 3 bases, J lost 0 bases, and 9 bases stayed unmatched. From germline, CDR1 is SGHDT and CDR2 YYEEEE. The CDR3 DNA reads as TGTGCCAGCAGCTCGTTGAAACAGGGGTCCTCCTACAATGAGCAGTTCTTC. Its translation: CASSSLKQGSSYNEQFF.

The J gene is TRBJ2-7, the V gene TRBV27; possible D gene TRBD1, 6 bases. The V end was cut by 3 bases, the J end by 0 bases, with 9 bases between. CDR3 length: 14 amino acids. CDR1 is MNHEY, CDR2 SMNVEV, per germline (reference sequence). In DNA form, the CDR3 reads TGTGCCAGCAGTTTGGCAGGGGACTCCTACGAGCAGTACTTC. It codes for CASSLAGDSYEQYF.

The chain uses TRBV5-6 and TRBJ1-1; weak D call: TRBD1 (5 bases). The germline V gene encodes CDR1 SGHDT and CDR2 YYEEEE. This CDR3 is built from 13 residues. V lost 0 bases to trimming and J lost 7 bases, with 10 bases between them. CDR3 nucleotide sequence: TGTGCCAGCAGCTTGGCGGGGGGGAATGAAGCTTTCTTT. It yields the protein CASSLAGGNEAFF.

The rearrangement uses TRBV5-8 and TRBJ2-7, with a possible D match to TRBD1 (6 bases). V shed 6 bases and J shed 1 base, with 14 bases lying between them. The CDR3 has 14 residues. Germline lookup yields CDR1 SGHTS and CDR2 YDEGEE. CDR3 amino acids: CASNSGTLSYEQYF. DNA of the CDR3: TGTGCCAGCAACTCCGGGACACTTTCCTACGAGCAGTACTTC.

The rearrangement links TRBV30 to TRBJ2-7; no definite D call. The CDR3 is 12 amino acids. Trimming left V 1 base short and J 3 bases short, with 7 bases between. The germline V gene encodes CDR1 GTSNPN and CDR2 SVGIG (reference sequence). The DNA of the CDR3 is TGTGCCTGGAGTGACCTAGTCTACGAGCAGTACTTC. Protein product: CAWSDLVYEQYF.

Here the CDR3 DNA reads TGTGCCAGCAGCACCCTCGAGCGGGAGGGCCTCGGGGAGCTGTTTTTT. This encodes CASSTLEREGLGELFF. The chain couples TRBV9 to TRBJ2-2; 10 bases fit TRBD2. V dropped 4 bases and J dropped 7; count of bases not matched to a gene: 10. This CDR3 has 16 amino acids. Per the germline V gene, CDR1 is SGDLS and CDR2 is YYNGEE.

The chain employs TRBV28 and TRBJ1-1, with 10 positions matching TRBD1. There are 14 residues in the CDR3. Germline values: CDR1 MDHEN, CDR2 SYDVKM. V shed 10 bases and J 5 bases; nucleotides not matched to a gene: 10. The CDR3 nucleotides read TGTGCCACCTCTTTGACAGGGGGCTTGACTGAAGCTTTCTTT. This sequence encodes CATSLTGGLTEAFF.

The J gene is TRBJ2-1, the V gene TRBV15; 14 bases match TRBD2. The CDR3 loop spans 17 amino acids. Germline V gene lookup returns CDR1 LNHNV and CDR2 YYDKDF (reference sequence). The ends lost 3 bases at V and 7 bases at J; junction bases unmatched: 8. Written as DNA, the CDR3 is TGTGCCACCAGCAGCACCTCGGGGACTAGCGGGAGTAATGAGCAGTTCTTC. This translates into CATSSTSGTSGSNEQFF.

The V call is TRBV6-5, the J call TRBJ1-2; the match to TRBD1 covers 10 bases. Trimming at V came to 2 bases and at J to 8 bases, leaving 8 bases not matched to a gene. Germline V lookup: CDR1 MNHEY, CDR2 SVGAGI. The CDR3 spans 15 residues. The CDR3 here is CASSYRGQGPLGYTF. CDR3 in DNA: TGTGCCAGCAGTTACAGGGGACAGGGGCCCTTGGGCTACACCTTC.

The V and J genes are TRBV28 and TRBJ2-7; 9 bases are a match to TRBD2. This CDR3 contains 14 residues. Trimming removed 3 bases from V and 7 bases from J; junction bases left unmatched: 7. Germline CDR1 and CDR2: MDHEN and SYDVKM. In DNA form, the CDR3 reads TGTGCCAGCAGTTTTTTAGCGGGAGCTCGTGAGCAGTACTTC. Its translation: CASSFLAGAREQYF.

This sequence joins TRBV11-2 and TRBJ2-3; unclear D gene. Trimming removed 2 bases from V and 4 bases from J, with 7 bases in between. Per the germline V gene, CDR1 is SGHAT and CDR2 is FQNNGV. The CDR3 is 13 amino acids. The DNA of the CDR3 is TGTGCCAGCAGCTTAAGTCCAGCAGATACGCAGTATTTT. This sequence encodes CASSLSPADTQYF.

CDR3 DNA sequence: TGTGCCAGCAGCCCTTACCCGGGACTAGCGAAGGGTGAGCAGTTCTTC. This encodes CASSPYPGLAKGEQFF. The chain has TRBV7-3 and TRBJ2-1; 10 bases are shared with TRBD2. The CDR3 totals 16 residues. CDR1 and CDR2 from the germline V gene are SGHTA and FQGTGA. J was trimmed by 9 bases and V by 5 bases; bases with no gene match: 13. Supplemented by reference TRBV7-3 and TRBJ2-1, the full variable domain reads GAGVSQTPSNKVTEKGKYVELRCDPISGHTALYWYRQSLGQGPEFLIYFQGTGAADDSGLPNDRFFAVRPEGSVSTLKIQRTERGDSAVYLCASSPYPGLAKGEQFFGPGTRLTVL.

This chain links TRBV27 with TRBJ1-5; D remains ambiguous. The V and J ends lost 3 bases and 7 bases respectively, with 10 bases between them. Per the germline V gene, CDR1 is MNHEY and CDR2 is SMNVEV (reference sequence). The length of the CDR3 is 13 residues. This CDR3 is CASSLRVEQPQHF. CDR3 DNA sequence: TGTGCCAGCAGTTTGAGGGTAGAGCAGCCCCAGCATTTT.

The rearrangement links TRBV11-3 to TRBJ2-3; D is unresolved. Trimming took 2 bases from V and 3 from J, leaving 9 bases between them. The CDR3 spans 14 residues. The germline V gene encodes CDR1 SGHNT and CDR2 YENEEA. The DNA for the CDR3 is TGTGCCAGCAGCTTAATTGGGCCAACAGATACGCAGTATTTT. It yields the protein CASSLIGPTDTQYF.

The genes are TRBV4-1 and TRBJ2-3; unclear D gene. The V end was cut by 1 base, the J end by 3 bases, with 5 bases between. The CDR3 has 13 amino acids. In germline, CDR1 is MGHRA, CDR2 YSYEKL. Written as DNA, the CDR3 is TGCGCCAGCAGCCAAGTGACTACAGATACGCAGTATTTT. Amino acid sequence: CASSQVTTDTQYF.

The gene calls are TRBV29-1 and TRBJ1-1; D gene unclear. Trimming stripped 1 base from V and 1 base from J, with 25 bases between. The CDR3 runs 19 residues. The V gene's germline CDR1 is SQVTM and CDR2 ANQGSEA. This CDR3 reads CSVEVWKEGSSAWNTEAFF. DNA for the CDR3: TGCAGCGTTGAAGTTTGGAAAGAAGGGAGCTCTGCCTGGAACACTGAAGCTTTCTTT.

The chain has TRBV7-9 and TRBJ2-1, with 11 bases fitting TRBD2. V trimming: 0 bases; J trimming: 0 bases; junction bases outside the gene matches: 1. The CDR3 loop spans 17 amino acids. Germline V gene lookup returns CDR1 SEHNR and CDR2 FQNEAQ (reference sequence). The CDR3 DNA sequence: TGTGCCAGCAGCTTAGCCCTAGCGGGAGGCTCCTACAATGAGCAGTTCTTC. Its protein product is CASSLALAGGSYNEQFF.

The genes are TRBV7-3 and TRBJ2-1, with 11 bases fitting TRBD2. This CDR3 is 15 amino acids long. After removal of 5 bases from V and 11 bases from J, the junction contained 11 bases not matched to a gene. Per the germline V gene, CDR1 is SGHTA and CDR2 is FQGTGA. CDR3 sequence reads: CASSITSGSKVKQFF. The CDR3 coding sequence is TGTGCCAGCAGCATCACTAGCGGGAGCAAGGTAAAGCAGTTCTTC.

The chain has TRBV19 and TRBJ1-2; tentatively, D is TRBD1 (5 bases). The V end lost 5 bases, the J end lost 4 bases, and 11 bases lay between the germline ends. Germline-derived CDR1 and CDR2 are LNHDA and SQIVND (reference sequence). The CDR3 is 13 residues long. The chain's CDR3 is CASSLGGSYGYTF. CDR3 nucleotides: TGTGCCAGTAGTTTGGGGGGGAGCTATGGCTACACCTTC.

This clone was detected only once. The chain combines TRBV7-9 with TRBJ1-1; a weak D match, TRBD1 (5 bases). The CDR3 is 14 residues long. The V gene lost 8 bases and the J gene lost 3 bases, with 16 bases spanning the gap. The germline gives CDR1 SEHNR, CDR2 FQNEAQ (reference sequence). The CDR3 DNA follows: TGTGCCAGCCGATCGACAGTTAGGGACACTGAAGCTTTCTTT. Translation: CASRSTVRDTEAFF.

This rearrangement joins TRBV4-3 to TRBJ2-1; the D is unclear. V was cut by 1 base and J by 2 bases, with 12 bases left in between. The CDR3 length is 16 residues. In germline, CDR1 is LGHNA, CDR2 YSLEER. The CDR3 protein is CASSQGRALPYNEQFF. CDR3 nucleotide sequence: TGCGCCAGCAGCCAAGGGAGAGCACTCCCCTACAATGAGCAGTTCTTC.